The clone carrying this T cell receptor (beta chain) is a singleton in its sample. A junction end diverges from the germline sequence, so it may reflect a read error. The data are from a study of radiotherapy plus CTLA-4 blockade in lung cancer. Germline loops: CDR1 SGHVS, CDR2 FNYEAQ. CDR3 length equals 16 residues. Libraries were prepared by immunoSEQ multiplex PCR; TCRdb keeps only in-frame clonotypes and omits some of them. Of some 73,000 clones in the sample, 60% to 85% were seen once. The sample here was peripheral blood, taken from a patient treated with radiotherapy plus ipilimumab. The TCR comes from a human donor with non-small cell lung cancer whose response to radiotherapy plus ipilimumab could not be evaluated. Some clones in this sample may be carry-over from other donors' samples. The chain uses TRBV7-6 and TRBJ2-1, with TRBD2 matching over 9 bases. The CDR3 spells CASSPRAGGPYNEQLF. Written as DNA, the CDR3 is TGTGCCAGCAGCCCCCGAGCGGGGGGACCCTACAATGAGCAGCTCTTC.